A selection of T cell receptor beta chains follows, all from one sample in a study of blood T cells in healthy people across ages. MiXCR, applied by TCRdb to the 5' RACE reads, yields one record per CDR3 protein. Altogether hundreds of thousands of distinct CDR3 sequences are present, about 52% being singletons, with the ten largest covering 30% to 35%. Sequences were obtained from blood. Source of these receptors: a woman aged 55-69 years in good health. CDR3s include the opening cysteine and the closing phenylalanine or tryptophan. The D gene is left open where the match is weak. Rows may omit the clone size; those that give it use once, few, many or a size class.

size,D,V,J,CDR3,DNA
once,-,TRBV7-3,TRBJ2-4,CASSPSPSRYIQYF,TGTGCCAGCAGCCCCTCCCCCTCTAGATACATTCAGTACTTC
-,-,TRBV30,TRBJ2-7,CAWSVAISYEQYF,TGTGCCTGGAGTGTTGCTATCTCCTACGAGCAGTACTTC
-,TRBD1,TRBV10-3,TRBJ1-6,CAISESVDRADGSPLHF,TGTGCCATCAGTGAGTCGGTCGACAGGGCTGATGGTTCACCCCTCCACTTT
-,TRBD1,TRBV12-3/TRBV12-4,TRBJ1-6,CASRENTGGGNSPPHF,TGTGCCAGCAGGGAGAACACAGGGGGCGGTAATTCACCCCCCCACTTT
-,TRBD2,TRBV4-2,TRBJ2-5,CASSPTSGSRNEQYF,TGTGCCAGCAGCCCTACTAGCGGGAGTAGGAATGAGCAGTACTTC
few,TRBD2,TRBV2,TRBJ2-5,CASSDRTRGGQETQYF,TGTGCCAGCAGCGATCGGACCCGGGGGGGCCAAGAGACCCAGTACTTC
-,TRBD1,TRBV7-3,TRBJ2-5,CASSSRGTGETQYF,TGTGCCAGCAGCTCCCGCGGGACAGGGGAGACCCAGTACTTC
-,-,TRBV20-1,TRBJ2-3,CSAETMGDTQYF,TGCAGTGCCGAAACCATGGGGGATACGCAGTATTTT
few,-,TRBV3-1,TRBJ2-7,CASRQDGYEQYF,TGTGCCAGCAGACAGGACGGCTACGAGCAGTACTTC
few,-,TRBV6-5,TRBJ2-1,CASSYSRVYNEQFF,TGTGCCAGCAGTTACTCGAGGGTCTACAATGAGCAGTTCTTC
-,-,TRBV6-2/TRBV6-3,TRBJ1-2,CASSYSTGAGYGYTF,TGTGCCAGCAGTTACTCGACGGGGGCGGGCTATGGCTACACCTTC
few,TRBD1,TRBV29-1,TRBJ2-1,CSVPLWDRDSQFF,TGCAGCGTTCCCCTTTGGGACAGGGATTCGCAGTTCTTC
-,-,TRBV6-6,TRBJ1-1,CASSPGGSAAFF,TGTGCCAGCAGCCCCGGGGGGAGCGCAGCTTTCTTT
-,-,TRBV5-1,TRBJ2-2,CASSREGVGTGELFF,TGCGCCAGCAGCCGCGAGGGGGTCGGCACCGGGGAGCTGTTTTTT
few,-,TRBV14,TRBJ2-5,CASRYRAQETQYF,TGTGCCAGCAGGTACAGGGCCCAAGAGACCCAGTACTTC
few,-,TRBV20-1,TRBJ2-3,CSACQTRTDTQYF,TGCAGTGCCTGTCAGACCCGCACAGATACGCAGTATTTT
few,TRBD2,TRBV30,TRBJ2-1,CAWSHLAGLYNEQFF,TGTGCCTGGAGCCATCTAGCGGGCCTCTACAATGAGCAGTTCTTC
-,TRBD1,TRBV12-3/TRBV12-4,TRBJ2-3,CASSLATQGHTQYF,TGTGCCAGCAGTTTAGCGACACAGGGGCATACGCAGTATTTT
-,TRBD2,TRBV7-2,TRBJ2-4,CASNTLAGVGEQYF,TGTGCCAGCAACACACTAGCGGGAGTAGGGGAGCAGTACTTC
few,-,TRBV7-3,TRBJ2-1,CASSRGRDNEQFF,TGTGCCAGCAGCCGTGGACGTGACAATGAGCAGTTCTTC
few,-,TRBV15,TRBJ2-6,CATSREQGLNVLTF,TGTGCCACCAGCAGAGAACAGGGCTTAAACGTCCTGACTTTC
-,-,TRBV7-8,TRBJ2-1,CASSLGVGNGQFF,TGTGCCAGCAGCTTAGGAGTGGGCAATGGGCAGTTCTTC
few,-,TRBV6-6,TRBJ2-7,CASRLVGGTDSYEQYF,TGTGCCAGCAGACTTGTAGGGGGGACCGACTCCTACGAGCAGTACTTC
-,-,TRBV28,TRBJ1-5,CASRPPGRKSQHF,TGTGCCAGCAGGCCTCCGGGACGCAAGTCCCAGCATTTT
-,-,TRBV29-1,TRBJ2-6,CSVDGKAGANVLTF,TGCAGCGTTGATGGGAAGGCTGGGGCCAACGTCCTGACTTTC
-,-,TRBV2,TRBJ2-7,CASRAELGKYEQYF,TGTGCCAGCAGAGCCGAATTGGGCAAGTACGAGCAGTACTTC
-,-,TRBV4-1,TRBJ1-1,CASSHPGQTNTEAFF,TGCGCCAGCAGCCATCCCGGTCAGACGAACACTGAAGCTTTCTTT
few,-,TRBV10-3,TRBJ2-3,CAIRSNGGSGDTQYF,TGTGCCATCAGATCCAACGGGGGTTCGGGAGATACGCAGTATTTT
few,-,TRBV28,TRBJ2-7,CASSFPHYEQYF,TGTGCCAGCAGTTTCCCCCACTACGAGCAGTACTTC
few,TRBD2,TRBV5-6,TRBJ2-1,CASRPGLAGTNEQFF,TGTGCCAGCAGACCCGGATTAGCGGGCACCAATGAGCAGTTCTTC
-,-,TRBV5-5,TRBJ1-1,CASSLGGARPEAFF,TGTGCCAGCAGCCTCGGGGGGGCGCGGCCCGAAGCTTTCTTT
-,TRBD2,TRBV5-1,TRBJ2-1,CASGPLAGSHEQFF,TGCGCCAGCGGACCACTAGCGGGATCCCATGAGCAGTTCTTC
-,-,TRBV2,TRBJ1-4,CASDRTNEKLFF,TGTGCCAGCGACAGGACTAATGAAAAACTGTTTTTT
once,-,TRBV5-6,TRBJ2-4,CASSLRGIKNIQYF,TGTGCCAGCAGCTTACGGGGCATAAAAAACATTCAGTACTTC
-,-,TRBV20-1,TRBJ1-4,CSAIQGTNEKLFF,TGCAGTGCTATACAGGGAACTAATGAAAAACTGTTTTTT
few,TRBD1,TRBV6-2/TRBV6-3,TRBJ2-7,CASSPWDRGRIEQYF,TGTGCCAGCAGTCCCTGGGACAGGGGGAGAATCGAGCAGTACTTC
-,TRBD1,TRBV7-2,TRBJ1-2,CASSDRDLRGYTF,TGTGCCAGCAGCGACAGGGATTTGAGAGGCTACACCTTC
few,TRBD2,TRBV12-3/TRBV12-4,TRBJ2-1,CASSTGTSGNYNEQFF,TGTGCCAGCAGCACGGGGACTAGCGGGAACTACAATGAGCAGTTCTTC
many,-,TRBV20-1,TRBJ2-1,CSARSSASSYNEQFF,TGCAGTGCTAGATCTAGCGCGAGCTCCTACAATGAGCAGTTCTTC
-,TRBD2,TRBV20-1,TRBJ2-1,CSATTSGPYNEQFF,TGCAGTGCTACAACTAGCGGGCCGTACAATGAGCAGTTCTTC
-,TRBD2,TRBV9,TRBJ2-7,CASSASGSPGYEQYF,TGTGCCAGCAGCGCTAGCGGGAGCCCAGGATACGAGCAGTACTTC